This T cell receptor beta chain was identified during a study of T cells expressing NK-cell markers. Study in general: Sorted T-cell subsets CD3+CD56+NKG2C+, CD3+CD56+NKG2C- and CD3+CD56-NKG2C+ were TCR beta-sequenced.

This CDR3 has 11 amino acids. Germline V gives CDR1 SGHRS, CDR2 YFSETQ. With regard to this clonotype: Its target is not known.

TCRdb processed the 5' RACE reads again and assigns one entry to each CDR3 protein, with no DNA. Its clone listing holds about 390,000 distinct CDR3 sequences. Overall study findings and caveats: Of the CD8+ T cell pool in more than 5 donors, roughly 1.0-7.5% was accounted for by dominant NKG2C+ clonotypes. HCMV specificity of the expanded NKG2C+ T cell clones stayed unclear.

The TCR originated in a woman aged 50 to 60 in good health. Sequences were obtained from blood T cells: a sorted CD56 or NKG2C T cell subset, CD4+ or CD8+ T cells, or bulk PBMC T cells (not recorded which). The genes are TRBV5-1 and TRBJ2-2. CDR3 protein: CASTETGELFF.